Shown below are 18 T cell receptor beta chains from a single sample sequenced in a study of T cell repertoires in cytomegalovirus infection. TCRdb itself ran the reads through MiXCR, one entry per CDR3 protein. The sample lists roughly 120,000 distinct CDR3 sequences, 29% occurring once. These receptors are not linked to any known antigen. Source: CD8+ T cells from cultured PBMCs, taken from culture after CMV antigen stimulation. Receptors originate from a human donor in good health (CMV status not recorded). Some clones in this sample may be carry-over from other donors' samples.

The chain couples TRBV29-1 to TRBJ2-1; D remains unclear. CDR1 is SQVTM and CDR2 is ANQGSEA in the germline V gene. V lost 1 base and J lost 1, with 14 bases in between. CDR3 length equals 16 residues. CDR3 bases: TGCAGCGTTGAAGGGGGTTTGGTCATATCCTACAATGAGCAGTTCTTC. It is translated as CSVEGGLVISYNEQFF.

This clonotype appeared a few times. J is TRBJ1-2 and V is TRBV4-2, with D possibly matching TRBD1 (6 bases). This CDR3 comprises 16 residues. Germline CDR1 reads LGHNA; CDR2 reads YNFKEQ. V shed 1 base and J shed 0 bases, with 12 bases lying between them. The CDR3 DNA reads as TGTGCCAGCAGCCAAGTTGACAGGACCTCTAACTATGGCTACACCTTC. This codes for CASSQVDRTSNYGYTF.

This clonotype was counted at least ten times. This CDR3 reads CASSLNAPQREQYF. CDR3 DNA: TGTGCCAGCAGCTTAAACGCTCCCCAGCGAGAGCAGTACTTC. This chain uses TRBV7-2 with TRBJ2-7; D ambiguous. The germline gives CDR1 SGHTA, CDR2 FQGNSA. Trimming left V 2 bases short and J 7 bases short, with 15 bases between. This CDR3 contains 14 residues.

Points on this clonotype: A much larger clone lies one base from this, so it may be a read error. The chain is built from TRBV12-3 or TRBV12-4 and TRBJ2-2; no clear D. The CDR3 has 13 amino acids. The DNA of the CDR3 is TGTACCAGCAGGACGATGACAACGGAGGAGCTGTTTTTT. Encoded protein: CTSRTMTTEELFF.

This clonotype has a handful of counts. The rearrangement uses TRBV7-6 and TRBJ1-1; D gene uncertain. Germline CDR1 is SGHVS and CDR2 is FNYEAQ. The V and J ends lost 5 bases and 6 bases respectively, with 13 bases between them. The CDR3 runs to 13 residues. The CDR3 spells CASSPHSNAEAFF. For the CDR3, the DNA is TGTGCCAGCAGCCCGCACTCGAATGCTGAAGCTTTCTTT.

The V gene is TRBV2, the J gene TRBJ1-1; D call uncertain. This CDR3 contains 13 residues. Germline values: CDR1 SNHLY, CDR2 FYNNEI. The ends were cut back, 2 bases at V and 1 base at J, with 5 bases in the middle. The CDR3 DNA sequence: TGTGCCAGCAGTGAATCAGGGAACACTGAAGCTTTCTTT. Its translation is CASSESGNTEAFF.

This chain connects TRBV12-3 or TRBV12-4 to TRBJ1-1; no definite D call. This CDR3 spans 12 amino acids. The V gene lost 7 bases and the J gene lost 1 base, with 7 bases spanning the gap. CDR3 nucleotides: TGTGCCAGCAAAATCCAGAACACTGAAGCTTTCTTT. Its translation: CASKIQNTEAFF.

This clonotype was observed a handful of times. The V call is TRBV11-2, the J call TRBJ2-1, with D possibly matching TRBD2 (6 bases). V shed 3 bases and J shed 14 bases, with 17 bases lying between them. In germline, CDR1 is SGHAT, CDR2 FQNNGV. This CDR3 is 13 amino acids long. The CDR3 region is CASSFGGGLPKFF. In nucleotides, the CDR3 is TGTGCCAGCAGCTTCGGGGGAGGCCTACCGAAGTTCTTC.

J is TRBJ2-2 and V is TRBV11-3, with 7 bases that match TRBD1. Per germline, CDR1 SGHNT and CDR2 YENEEA. V shed 5 bases and J 3 bases; nucleotides not matched to a gene: 6. The CDR3 runs to 15 residues. CDR3 in amino acids: CASSQGGQHTGELFF. The CDR3 DNA sequence: TGTGCCAGCAGCCAAGGGGGACAGCACACCGGGGAGCTGTTTTTT. Together with reference TRBV11-3 and TRBJ2-2, the CDR3 gives the full variable domain: EAGVVQSPRYKIIEKKQPVAFWCNPISGHNTLYWYLQNLGQGPELLIRYENEEAVDDSQLPKDRFSAERLKGVDSTLKIQPAELGDSAVYLCASSQGGQHTGELFFGEGSRLTVL.

Ten or more counts support this clonotype. This chain joins TRBV6-1 and TRBJ2-7; D gene uncertain. V was trimmed by 5 bases and J by 3 bases, leaving 14 bases between them. The CDR3 runs 14 residues. CDR1 is MNHNS, CDR2 SASEGT, per germline. The CDR3 DNA reads as TGTGCCAGCAGTATTTCGACACCATTCTACGAGCAGTACTTC. Its translation is CASSISTPFYEQYF.

This clonotype was detected ten times or more. For the CDR3, the DNA is TGCAGCGTTGAAAGGGGGGACTCCCGGGACAGGTATGGTGAGCAGTTCTTC. Protein sequence: CSVERGDSRDRYGEQFF. The chain combines TRBV29-1 with TRBJ2-1; 8 nucleotides align to TRBD1. Germline V CDR1 and CDR2: SQVTM, ANQGSEA. The CDR3 runs 17 residues. After removal of 2 bases from V and 9 bases from J, the junction contained 18 bases not matched to a gene.

V usage is TRBV29-1 and J usage is TRBJ2-1; maybe TRBD2 (6 bases). This CDR3 spans 12 amino acids. V was clipped by 7 bases and J by 9 bases, with 16 bases between them. The V gene's germline CDR1 is SQVTM and CDR2 ANQGSEA. CDR3 DNA: TGCAGCGCCTGGTCCGGGAGCGGTGAGCAGTTCTTC. Its translation: CSAWSGSGEQFF.

This clonotype was seen a few times. This chain uses TRBV11-1 with TRBJ1-1, with unresolved D. The CDR3 runs 13 residues. Trimming left V 1 base short and J 8 bases short, with 11 bases between. CDR1 and CDR2 (germline): SGHAT, FQDESV (reference sequence). The CDR3 DNA sequence: TGTGCCAGCAGCTTAGGACCGATACTGGAAGCTTTCTTT. This encodes CASSLGPILEAFF. Full variable domain (rest looked up from reference TRBV11-1 and TRBJ1-1): EAEVAQSPRYKITEKSQAVAFWCDPISGHATLYWYRQILGQGPELLVQFQDESVVDDSQLPKDRFSAERLKGVDSTLKIQPAELGDSAMYLCASSLGPILEAFFGQGTRLTVV.

J is TRBJ2-7 and V is TRBV27, with D possibly being TRBD2 (5 bases). Trimming pared 6 bases from V and 6 bases from J, leaving 15 bases between. CDR1 is MNHEY and CDR2 is SMNVEV in the germline V gene (reference sequence). This CDR3 region has 13 residues. CDR3 residues: CASSRYTGSEQYF. CDR3 coding DNA: TGTGCCAGCAGCCGTTACACTGGGAGCGAGCAGTACTTC.

This sequence joins TRBV27 and TRBJ1-6; TRBD1 might be the D (6 bases). V was cut by 7 bases and J by 4 bases, with 11 bases left in between. Germline CDR1 reads MNHEY; CDR2 reads SMNVEV (reference sequence). This CDR3 is 14 amino acids long. CDR3 region: CASTSGQYNSPLHF. CDR3 in DNA: TGTGCCAGCACCTCGGGACAATATAATTCACCCCTCCACTTT.

V usage is TRBV12-3 or TRBV12-4 and J usage is TRBJ2-1; 8 bases line up with TRBD2. Unmatched junction bases numbered 13, after V lost 5 bases and J lost 7 bases. The CDR3 spans 16 residues. The CDR3 loop is CASSIVGLVVMNEQFF. The CDR3 DNA follows: TGTGCCAGCAGTATAGTGGGACTAGTGGTGATGAATGAGCAGTTCTTC.

The chain uses TRBV20-1 and TRBJ1-1; 7 bases agree with TRBD1. This CDR3 contains 13 residues. Germline CDR1 and CDR2: DFQATT and SNEGSKA (reference sequence). V lost 3 bases to trimming and J lost 3 bases; unmatched junction nucleotides: 4. CDR3 region: CSASEGGDTEAFF. In nucleotides, the CDR3 is TGCAGTGCTAGTGAAGGGGGCGACACTGAAGCTTTCTTT.

As to this clonotype: Given a much more abundant clone one base away, this may be a read error. This sequence joins TRBV2 and TRBJ2-1, with TRBD2 identical over 11 bases. CDR3 length: 16 amino acids. Germline loops: CDR1 SNHLY, CDR2 FYNNEI. The CDR3 spells CASSLSTSGVGHERFF. CDR3 nucleotide sequence: TGTGCCAGCAGCTTATCGACTAGCGGGGTGGGGCATGAGCGGTTCTTC.